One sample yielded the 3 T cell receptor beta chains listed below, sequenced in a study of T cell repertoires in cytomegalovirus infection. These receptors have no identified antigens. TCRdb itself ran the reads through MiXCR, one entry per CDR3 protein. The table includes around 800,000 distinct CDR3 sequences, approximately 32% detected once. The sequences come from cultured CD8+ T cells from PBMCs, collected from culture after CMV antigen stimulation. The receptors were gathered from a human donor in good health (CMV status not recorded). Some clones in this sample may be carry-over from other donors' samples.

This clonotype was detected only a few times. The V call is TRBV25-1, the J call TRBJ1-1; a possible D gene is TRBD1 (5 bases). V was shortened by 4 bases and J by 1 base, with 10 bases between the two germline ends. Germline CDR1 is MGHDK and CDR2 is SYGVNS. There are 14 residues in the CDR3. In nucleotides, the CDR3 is TGTGCCAGCAGTGTCCTACAGGAGAACACTGAAGCTTTCTTT. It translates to CASSVLQENTEAFF.

CDR3 in DNA: TGCAGCGTAAGACGGGGCTATGGCTACACCTTC. This gives the protein CSVRRGYGYTF. The chain links TRBV29-1 to TRBJ1-2, with D uncertain. V shed 6 bases and J shed 4 bases, with 9 bases lying between them. The V gene's germline CDR1 is SQVTM and CDR2 ANQGSEA. The length of the CDR3 is 11 residues.

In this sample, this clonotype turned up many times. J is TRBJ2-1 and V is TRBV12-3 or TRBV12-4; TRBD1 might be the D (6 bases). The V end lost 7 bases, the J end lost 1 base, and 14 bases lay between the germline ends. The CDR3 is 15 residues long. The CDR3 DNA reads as TGTGCCAGCACCACTGGGACACTGTCCTACAATGAGCAGTTCTTC. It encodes CASTTGTLSYNEQFF.